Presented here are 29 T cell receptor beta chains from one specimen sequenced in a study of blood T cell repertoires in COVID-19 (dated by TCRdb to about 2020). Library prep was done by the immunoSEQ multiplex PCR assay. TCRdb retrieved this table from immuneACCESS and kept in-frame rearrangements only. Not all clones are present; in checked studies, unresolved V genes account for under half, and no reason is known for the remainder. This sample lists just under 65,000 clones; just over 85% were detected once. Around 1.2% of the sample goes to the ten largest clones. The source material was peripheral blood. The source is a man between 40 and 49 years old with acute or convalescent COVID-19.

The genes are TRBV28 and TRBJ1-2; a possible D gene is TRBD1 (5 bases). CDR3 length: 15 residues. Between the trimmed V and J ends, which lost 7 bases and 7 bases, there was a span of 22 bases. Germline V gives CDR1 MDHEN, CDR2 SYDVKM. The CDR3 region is CASTQSLSRVRGYTF. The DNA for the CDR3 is TGTGCCAGCACCCAAAGCCTAAGCAGGGTACGTGGCTACACCTTC.

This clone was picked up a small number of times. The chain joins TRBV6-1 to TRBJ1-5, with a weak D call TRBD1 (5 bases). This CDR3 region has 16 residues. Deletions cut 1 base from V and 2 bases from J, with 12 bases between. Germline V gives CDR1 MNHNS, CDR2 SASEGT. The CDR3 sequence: CASSEGKGDRNQPQHF. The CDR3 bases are TGTGCCAGCAGTGAAGGGAAAGGGGATCGCAATCAGCCCCAGCATTTT.

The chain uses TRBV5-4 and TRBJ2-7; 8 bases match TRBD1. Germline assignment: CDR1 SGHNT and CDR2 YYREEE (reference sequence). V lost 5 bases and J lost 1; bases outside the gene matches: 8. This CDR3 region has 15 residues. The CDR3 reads CASRAGTGRSYEQYF. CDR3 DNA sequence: TGTGCCAGCAGGGCCGGGACAGGCCGTTCCTACGAGCAGTACTTC.

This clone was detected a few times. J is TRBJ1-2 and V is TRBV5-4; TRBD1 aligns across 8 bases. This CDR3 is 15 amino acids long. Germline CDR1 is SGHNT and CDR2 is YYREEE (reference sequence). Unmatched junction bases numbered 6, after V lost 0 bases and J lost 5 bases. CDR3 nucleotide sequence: TGTGCCAGCAGCTTGGTATTGGGGACAGGTTATGGCTACACCTTC. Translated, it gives CASSLVLGTGYGYTF. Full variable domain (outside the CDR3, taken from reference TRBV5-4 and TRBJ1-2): ETGVTQSPTHLIKTRGQQVTLRCSSQSGHNTVSWYQQALGQGPQFIFQYYREEENGRGNFPPRFSGLQFPNYSSELNVNALELDDSALYLCASSLVLGTGYGYTFGSGTRLTVV.

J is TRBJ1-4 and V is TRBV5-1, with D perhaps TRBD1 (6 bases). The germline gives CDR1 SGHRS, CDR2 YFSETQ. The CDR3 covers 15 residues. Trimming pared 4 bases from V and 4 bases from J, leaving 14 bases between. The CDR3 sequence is CASSIGGNGNEKLFF. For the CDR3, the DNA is TGCGCCAGCAGCATAGGGGGAAATGGTAATGAAAAACTGTTTTTT.

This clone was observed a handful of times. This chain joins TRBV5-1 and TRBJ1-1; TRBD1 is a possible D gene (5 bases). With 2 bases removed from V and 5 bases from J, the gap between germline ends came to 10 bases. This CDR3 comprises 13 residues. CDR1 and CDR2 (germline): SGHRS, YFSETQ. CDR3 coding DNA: TGCGCCAGCAGCTTAGGGGAGGGGACTGAAGCTTTCTTT. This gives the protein CASSLGEGTEAFF. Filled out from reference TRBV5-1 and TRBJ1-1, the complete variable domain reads KAGVTQTPRYLIKTRGQQVTLSCSPISGHRSVSWYQQTPGQGLQFLFEYFSETQRNKGNFPGRFSGRQFSNSRSEMNVSTLELGDSALYLCASSLGEGTEAFFGQGTRLTVV.

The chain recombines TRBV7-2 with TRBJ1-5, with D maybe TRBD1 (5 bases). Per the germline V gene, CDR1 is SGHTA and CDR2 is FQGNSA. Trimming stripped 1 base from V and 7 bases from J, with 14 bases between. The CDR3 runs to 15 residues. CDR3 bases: TGTGCCAGCAGCTTAGGACAGAGACCGGGCCAGCCCCAGCATTTT. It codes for CASSLGQRPGQPQHF. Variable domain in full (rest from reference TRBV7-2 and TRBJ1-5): GAGVSQSPSNKVTEKGKDVELRCDPISGHTALYWYRQSLGQGLEFLIYFQGNSAPDKSGLPSDRFSAERTGGSVSTLTIQRTQQEDSAVYLCASSLGQRPGQPQHFGDGTRLSIL.

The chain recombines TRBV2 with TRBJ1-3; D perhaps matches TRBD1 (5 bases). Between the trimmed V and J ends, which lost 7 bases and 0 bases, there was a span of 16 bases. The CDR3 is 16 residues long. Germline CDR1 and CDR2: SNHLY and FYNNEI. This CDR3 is CASNVDNDFSGNTIYF. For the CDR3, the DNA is TGTGCCAGCAACGTGGACAACGACTTCTCTGGAAACACCATATATTTT.

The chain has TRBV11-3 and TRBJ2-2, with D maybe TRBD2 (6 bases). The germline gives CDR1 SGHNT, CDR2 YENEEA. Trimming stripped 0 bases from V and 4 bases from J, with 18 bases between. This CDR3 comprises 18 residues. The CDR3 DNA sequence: TGTGCCAGCAGCTTAGATAGGTTGGGACTTCCCGGCACCGGGGAGCTGTTTTTT. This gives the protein CASSLDRLGLPGTGELFF.

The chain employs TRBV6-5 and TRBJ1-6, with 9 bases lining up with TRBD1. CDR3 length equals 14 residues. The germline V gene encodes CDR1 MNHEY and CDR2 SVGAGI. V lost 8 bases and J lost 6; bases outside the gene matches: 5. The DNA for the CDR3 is TGTGCCAGCGGACAGGGGCGAAGTAATTCACCCCTCCACTTT. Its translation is CASGQGRSNSPLHF.

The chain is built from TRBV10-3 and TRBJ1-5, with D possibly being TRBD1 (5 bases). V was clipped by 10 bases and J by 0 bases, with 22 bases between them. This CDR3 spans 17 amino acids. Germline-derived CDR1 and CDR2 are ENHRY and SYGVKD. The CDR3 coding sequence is TGTGCCACGCAGACAGCCCAAACACATTATAGCAATCAGCCCCAGCATTTT. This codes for CATQTAQTHYSNQPQHF.

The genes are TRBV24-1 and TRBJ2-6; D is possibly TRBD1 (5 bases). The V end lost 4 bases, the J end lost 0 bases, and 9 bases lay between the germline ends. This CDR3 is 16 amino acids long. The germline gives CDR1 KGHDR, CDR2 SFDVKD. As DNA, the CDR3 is TGTGCCACCAGTGACACGACAGCCTCTGGGGCCAACGTCCTGACTTTC. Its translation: CATSDTTASGANVLTF.

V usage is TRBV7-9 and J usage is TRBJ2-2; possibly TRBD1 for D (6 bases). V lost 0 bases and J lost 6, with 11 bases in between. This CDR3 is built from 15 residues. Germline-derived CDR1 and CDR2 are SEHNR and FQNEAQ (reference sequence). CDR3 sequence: CASSLASRGAGELFF. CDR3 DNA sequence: TGTGCCAGCAGCTTAGCGAGCAGGGGTGCCGGGGAGCTGTTTTTT.

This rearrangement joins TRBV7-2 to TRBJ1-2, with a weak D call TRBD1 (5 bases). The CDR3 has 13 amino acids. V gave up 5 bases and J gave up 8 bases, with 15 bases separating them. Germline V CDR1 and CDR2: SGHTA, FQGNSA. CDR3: CASSPTQELGYTF. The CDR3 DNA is TGTGCCAGCAGCCCTACACAGGAACTGGGCTACACCTTC.

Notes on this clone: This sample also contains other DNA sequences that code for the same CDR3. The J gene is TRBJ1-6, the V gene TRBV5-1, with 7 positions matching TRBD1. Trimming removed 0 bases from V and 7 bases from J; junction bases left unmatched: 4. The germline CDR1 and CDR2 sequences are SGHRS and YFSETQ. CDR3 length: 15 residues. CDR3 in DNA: TGCGCCAGCAGCTTGGGACAGGGAGACAATTCACCCCTCCACTTT. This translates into CASSLGQGDNSPLHF.

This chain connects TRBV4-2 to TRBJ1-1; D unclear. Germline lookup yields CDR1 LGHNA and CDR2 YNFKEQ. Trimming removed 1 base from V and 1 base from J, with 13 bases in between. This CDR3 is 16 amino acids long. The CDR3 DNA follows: TGTGCCAGCAGCCAAGGGGTGGAAGGGAGGAACACTGAAGCTTTCTTT. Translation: CASSQGVEGRNTEAFF.

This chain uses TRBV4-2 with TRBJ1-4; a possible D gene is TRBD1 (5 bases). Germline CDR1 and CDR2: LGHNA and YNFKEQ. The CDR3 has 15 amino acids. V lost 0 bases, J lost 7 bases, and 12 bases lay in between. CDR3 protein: CASSQDLGQGEKLFF. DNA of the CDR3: TGTGCCAGCAGCCAAGATCTCGGCCAGGGTGAAAAACTGTTTTTT.

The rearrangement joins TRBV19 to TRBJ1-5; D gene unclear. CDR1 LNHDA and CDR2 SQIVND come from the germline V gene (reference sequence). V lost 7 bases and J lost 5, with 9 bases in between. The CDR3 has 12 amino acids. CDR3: CASKGVDQPQHF. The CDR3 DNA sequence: TGTGCCAGTAAAGGAGTTGATCAGCCCCAGCATTTT.

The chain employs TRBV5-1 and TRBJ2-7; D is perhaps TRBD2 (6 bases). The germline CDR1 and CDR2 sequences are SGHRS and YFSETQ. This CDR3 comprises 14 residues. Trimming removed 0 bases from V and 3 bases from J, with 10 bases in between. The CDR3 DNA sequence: TGCGCCAGCAGCTTGGCGGGGGAGATCTACGAGCAGTACTTC. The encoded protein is CASSLAGEIYEQYF.

The CDR3 nucleotides read TGTGCCACGACACTGACTGGGGGCATCACTGAAGCTTTCTTT. It yields the protein CATTLTGGITEAFF. V and J are TRBV2 and TRBJ1-1; D possibly corresponds to TRBD1 (6 bases). Looked up from germline, CDR1 is SNHLY and CDR2 is FYNNEI. V was shortened by 10 bases and J by 4 bases, with 19 bases between the two germline ends. The CDR3 runs 14 residues.

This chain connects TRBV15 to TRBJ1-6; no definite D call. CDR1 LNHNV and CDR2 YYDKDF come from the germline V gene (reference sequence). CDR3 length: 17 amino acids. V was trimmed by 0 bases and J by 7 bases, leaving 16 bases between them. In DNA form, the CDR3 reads TGTGCCACCAGCAGAGATGTCGTAAGGGAGCTCAATTCACCCCTCCACTTT. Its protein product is CATSRDVVRELNSPLHF. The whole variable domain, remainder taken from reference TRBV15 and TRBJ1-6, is DAMVIQNPRYQVTQFGKPVTLSCSQTLNHNVMYWYQQKSSQAPKLLFHYYDKDFNNEADTPDNFQSRRPNTSFCFLDIRSPGLGDTAMYLCATSRDVVRELNSPLHFGNGTRLTVT.

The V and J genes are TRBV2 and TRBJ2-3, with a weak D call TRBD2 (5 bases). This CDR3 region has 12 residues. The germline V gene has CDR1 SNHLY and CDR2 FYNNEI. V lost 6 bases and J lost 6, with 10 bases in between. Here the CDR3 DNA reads TGTGCCAGCAGCTCATTAGCGGATACGCAGTATTTT. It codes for CASSSLADTQYF.

CDR3 bases: TGTGCCAGTAGAGAGAATGGCTACACCTTC. Amino acid sequence: CASRENGYTF. This chain uses TRBV19 with TRBJ1-2; no definite D call. Per the germline V gene, CDR1 is LNHDA and CDR2 is SQIVND (reference sequence). The CDR3 totals 10 residues. V lost 6 bases and J lost 6, with 5 bases in between.

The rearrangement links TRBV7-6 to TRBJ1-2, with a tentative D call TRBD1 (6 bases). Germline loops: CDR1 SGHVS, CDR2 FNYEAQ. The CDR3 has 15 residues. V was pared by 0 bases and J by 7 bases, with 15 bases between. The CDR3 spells CASSLALGGASGYTF. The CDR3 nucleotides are TGTGCCAGCAGCTTAGCGCTAGGGGGGGCAAGTGGCTACACCTTC.

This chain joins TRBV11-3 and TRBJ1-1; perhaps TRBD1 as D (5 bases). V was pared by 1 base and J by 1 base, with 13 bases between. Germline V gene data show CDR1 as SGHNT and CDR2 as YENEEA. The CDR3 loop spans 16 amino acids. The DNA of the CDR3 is TGTGCCAGCAGCTTAGCCCCCTTGGGGGGGAACACTGAAGCTTTCTTT. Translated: CASSLAPLGGNTEAFF.

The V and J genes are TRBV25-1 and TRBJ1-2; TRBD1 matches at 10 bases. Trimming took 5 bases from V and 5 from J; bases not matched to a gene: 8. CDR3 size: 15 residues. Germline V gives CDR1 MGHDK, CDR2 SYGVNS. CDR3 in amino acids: CASSTPGTGAYGYTF. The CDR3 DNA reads TGTGCCAGCAGTACCCCCGGGACAGGGGCATATGGCTACACCTTC.

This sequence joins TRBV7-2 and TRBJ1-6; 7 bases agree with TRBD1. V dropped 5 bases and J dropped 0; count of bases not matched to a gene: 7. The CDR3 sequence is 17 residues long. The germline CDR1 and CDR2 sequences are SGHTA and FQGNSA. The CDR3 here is CASSIDRVVSYNSPLHF. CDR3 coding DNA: TGTGCCAGCAGCATAGACAGGGTCGTCTCCTATAATTCACCCCTCCACTTT.

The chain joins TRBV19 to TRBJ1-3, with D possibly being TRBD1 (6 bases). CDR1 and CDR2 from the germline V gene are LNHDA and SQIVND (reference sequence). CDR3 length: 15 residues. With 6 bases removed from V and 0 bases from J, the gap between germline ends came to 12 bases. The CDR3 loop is CASSAGQLSGNTIYF. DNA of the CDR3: TGTGCCAGTAGCGCTGGACAGCTCTCTGGAAACACCATATATTTT.

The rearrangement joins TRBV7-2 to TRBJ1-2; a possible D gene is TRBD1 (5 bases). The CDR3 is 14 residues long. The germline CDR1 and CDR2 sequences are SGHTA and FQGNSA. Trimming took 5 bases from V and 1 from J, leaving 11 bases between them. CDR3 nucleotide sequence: TGTGCCAGCAGCGTCCTCGGGGGTAACTATGGCTACACCTTC. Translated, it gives CASSVLGGNYGYTF.